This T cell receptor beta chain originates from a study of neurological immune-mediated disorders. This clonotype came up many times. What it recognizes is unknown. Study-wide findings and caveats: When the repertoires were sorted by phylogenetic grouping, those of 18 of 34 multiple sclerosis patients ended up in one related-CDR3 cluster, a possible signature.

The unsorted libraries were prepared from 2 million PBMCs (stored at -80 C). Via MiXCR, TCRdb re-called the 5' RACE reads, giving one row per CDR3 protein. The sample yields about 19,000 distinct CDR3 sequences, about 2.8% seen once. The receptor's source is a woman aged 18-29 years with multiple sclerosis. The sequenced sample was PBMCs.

In DNA form, the CDR3 reads TGTGCCACCCAGGCAACCCACGGGACAGACTATAGCAATCAGCCCCAGCATTTT. It codes for CATQATHGTDYSNQPQHF. The chain has TRBV27 and TRBJ1-5; 7 bases agree with TRBD1. This CDR3 is 18 amino acids long. The ends lost 10 bases at V and 0 bases at J; junction bases unmatched: 18. The germline V gene encodes CDR1 MNHEY and CDR2 SMNVEV (reference sequence).